Detailed here is one T cell receptor (beta chain). What it recognizes is unknown. Primers: 60 Vbeta forward and 13 Jbeta reverse. Sequencing used immunoSEQ multiplex PCR; TCRdb keeps in-frame clones, though not all of them. The data show around 150,000 clones, with around 85% seen just once and roughly 1.9% held by the top ten. This sample is part of a study of cytomegalovirus exposure and HLA in healthy donors. Study-wide background: Membership in the Caucasian-associated ancestry cluster was found for about 80% of nearly 400 genotyped donors.

Study-wide results and limits: The study listed some 160 cytomegalovirus-associated TCR beta chains. Analysis was carried out at a later point, and it linked a missense DCLRE1C variant to TCR beta V- and J-gene trimming. Exclusion as indistinguishable affected some V segments, including TRBV6-2 and TRBV6-3.

V was clipped by 0 bases and J by 2 bases, with 4 bases between them. This CDR3 is 13 amino acids long. CDR1 is SGHDN, CDR2 FVKESK, per germline. The material sequenced was PBMCs. The clonotype comes from a human donor in good health. The chain recombines TRBV14 with TRBJ1-1; D is uncertain. Written as DNA, the CDR3 is TGTGCCAGCAGCCAAGATCTTAACACTGAAGCTTTCTTT. Translated, it gives CASSQDLNTEAFF.